The clone carrying this T cell receptor beta chain is a singleton in its sample. The antigen remains undetermined. V was trimmed by 3 bases and J by 4 bases, leaving 15 bases between them. Per the germline V gene, CDR1 is WSHSY and CDR2 is SAAADI. This CDR3 region has 15 residues. 60 Vbeta and 13 Jbeta primers were used in PCR. Data came from immunoSEQ multiplex PCR; TCRdb stores just in-frame clones and leaves some out. The sample contains 110,000 to 150,000 clones, around 73% of which appear only once. This sample is part of a study of cytomegalovirus exposure and HLA in healthy donors. Study results and limitations: Immune exposure data for these donors was limited to CMV serostatus.

The sequence was obtained from a female donor in good health and CMV-seronegative. What was sequenced was PBMCs. The V call is TRBV10-2, the J call TRBJ2-5; weak D call: TRBD1 (7 bases). As DNA, the CDR3 is TGCGCCAGCAGTGAAGCAGGGGGGCTGCTAGAGACCCAGTACTTC. Translation: CASSEAGGLLETQYF.